The 24 T cell receptor beta chains below all came from one sample that was sequenced in a study of T cells in Graves' hyperthyroidism and ophthalmopathy. Using RNA transcripts as the source, TCR beta CDR3 regions were amplified. RT-PCR in the first round (using the HTBI primer set) targeted the TCR CDR3. MiXCR, run by TCRdb on the multiplex PCR reads, gives a single entry per CDR3 protein. The sample comprises about 96,000 distinct CDR3 sequences, about 51% of which are singletons, and roughly 26% rests with the top ten. Sequenced sample: blood. Source of these receptors: a middle-aged woman with Graves' hyperthyroidism.

J is TRBJ2-7 and V is TRBV5-8; 10 nucleotides line up with TRBD1. The germline gives CDR1 SGHTS, CDR2 YDEGEE. The CDR3 covers 11 residues. J gave up 11 bases and V 4 bases, and 3 bases lay outside the gene matches. The CDR3 nucleotides read TGTGCCAGCAGCCCGACAGGGGGCGAGTACTTC. Its protein product is CASSPTGGEYF.

The chain combines TRBV29-1 with TRBJ2-7, with D tentatively TRBD1 or TRBD2 (6 bases each). V was cut by 2 bases and J by 2 bases, with 13 bases left in between. The germline gives CDR1 SQVTM, CDR2 ANQGSEA. This CDR3 has 14 amino acids. In DNA, the CDR3 is TGCAGCGTTGAATGGGTGGGGGGCACCTACGAGCAGTACTTC. It encodes CSVEWVGGTYEQYF.

In its sample, this clonotype was seen once. At one end, the junction sequence differs from germline, possibly due to a read error. The chain joins TRBV20-1 to TRBJ1-4, with a weak D call TRBD1 (5 bases). This CDR3 has 14 amino acids. Germline V gene sequence: CDR1 DFQATT, CDR2 SNEGSKA (reference sequence). CDR3 in DNA: TGCAGTGCTAGGAGTAGGGGTCCGGGTGAAGAACTGTTTTTT. It translates to CSARSRGPGEELFF.

This clonotype was observed a handful of times. The J gene is TRBJ1-1, the V gene TRBV7-2, with D perhaps TRBD1 (5 bases). The CDR3 spans 14 residues. The V gene lost 1 base and the J gene lost 1 base, with 7 bases spanning the gap. Germline CDR1 is SGHTA and CDR2 is FQGNSA. CDR3 nucleotide sequence: TGTGCCAGCAGCTTAGGACAGAGGAACACTGAAGCTTTCTTT. This sequence encodes CASSLGQRNTEAFF.

About this clonotype: Given the absence of the conserved phenylalanine or tryptophan at the CDR3 end, a read error is likely. The limits of the CDR3 on the DNA are not certain, so only TCRdb's listed CDR3 is given. The chain couples TRBV29-1 to TRBJ2-2; the table assigns TRBD1, which was not confirmed against the DNA. The germline V gene encodes CDR1 SQVTM and CDR2 ANQGSEA. The length of the CDR3 is 14 amino acids, counting both ends. The CDR3 sequence: CSVFDRANTGELMS.

This clonotype was found many times. The chain couples TRBV10-3 to TRBJ2-1, with TRBD2 identical over 10 bases. CDR3 length equals 13 residues. The trim removed 8 bases at V and 6 bases at J, leaving 4 bases unmatched. Germline V CDR1 and CDR2: ENHRY, SYGVKD. CDR3 in DNA: TGTGCCATCGGGATAGCGGGAGGCAATGAGCAGTTCTTC. The encoded protein is CAIGIAGGNEQFF.

The chain has TRBV11-2 and TRBJ2-5; 8 nucleotides match TRBD2. J lost 5 bases, V lost 5 bases, and 7 bases had no gene match. The CDR3 is made up of 14 amino acids. The germline CDR1 and CDR2 sequences are SGHAT and FQNNGV. The CDR3 loop reads CASSAGGPGETQYF. The CDR3 DNA reads as TGTGCCAGCAGCGCGGGAGGCCCGGGGGAGACCCAGTACTTC.

The chain has TRBV5-4 and TRBJ2-3, with D tentatively TRBD1 or TRBD2 (5 bases each). Between the trimmed V and J ends, which lost 3 bases and 6 bases, there was a span of 14 bases. Germline loops: CDR1 SGHNT, CDR2 YYREEE (reference sequence). This CDR3 comprises 14 residues. CDR3: CASSSGTAADTQYF. The CDR3 coding sequence is TGTGCCAGCAGCTCCGGGACCGCGGCGGATACGCAGTATTTT.

This clonotype was recorded only once. The chain has TRBV2 and TRBJ1-4; 12 bases line up with TRBD1. The CDR3 has 13 residues. Looked up from germline, CDR1 is SNHLY and CDR2 is FYNNEI. With V trimmed by 2 bases and J by 13 bases, 2 bases remained unmatched. The CDR3 here is CASSERGQGALFF. CDR3 nucleotide sequence: TGTGCCAGCAGTGAACGGGGACAGGGGGCACTGTTTTTT.

This chain joins TRBV7-2 and TRBJ1-1; 8 positions match TRBD1. After removal of 6 bases from V and 12 bases from J, the junction contained 3 bases not matched to a gene. The CDR3 is 10 amino acids. Germline loops: CDR1 SGHTA, CDR2 FQGNSA. In nucleotides, the CDR3 is TGTGCCAGCAGGACAGGGGTGTCTTTCTTT. Its translation: CASRTGVSFF. Variable domain in full (rest from reference TRBV7-2 and TRBJ1-1): GAGVSQSPSNKVTEKGKDVELRCDPISGHTALYWYRQSLGQGLEFLIYFQGNSAPDKSGLPSDRFSAERTGGSVSTLTIQRTQQEDSAVYLCASRTGVSFFGQGTRLTVV.

This clonotype was observed a few times. V and J are TRBV15 and TRBJ2-5; 11 bases align to TRBD2. The junction had 13 bases not matched to a gene; V was cut back by 0 bases and J by 1 base. Per the germline V gene, CDR1 is LNHNV and CDR2 is YYDKDF (reference sequence). The CDR3 is made up of 20 amino acids. CDR3 sequence: CATSRDGLPTSGATQETQYF. Written as DNA, the CDR3 is TGTGCCACCAGCAGAGATGGGCTCCCGACTAGCGGGGCAACCCAAGAGACCCAGTACTTC.

This chain uses TRBV6-2 or TRBV6-3 with TRBJ2-6; no definite D call. This CDR3 comprises 13 residues. Germline CDR1 is MNHEY and CDR2 is SVGEGT. The germline V and J ends were trimmed by 6 bases and 3 bases, with 6 bases remaining between them. The CDR3 loop reads CASRLYGANVLTF. CDR3 DNA: TGTGCCAGCAGACTCTATGGGGCCAACGTCCTGACTTTC.

Details on this clonotype: This sequence may be a read error, since a much larger clone differs from it by one base. This CDR3 fails to terminate in the conserved phenylalanine or tryptophan, so it likely reflects a read error. CDR3 amino acids: CASSMDRGSEAFI. The DNA of the CDR3 is TGTGCCAGTAGTATGGACAGGGGGTCTGAAGCTTTCATT. The rearrangement links TRBV25-1 to TRBJ1-1, with 10 bases matching TRBD1. CDR3 size: 13 residues. With V trimmed by 9 bases and J by 6 bases, 7 bases remained unmatched. CDR1 and CDR2 (germline): MGHDK, SYGVNS.

Turning to this clonotype: Sequence at one end of the junction differs from germline and may be a read error. The chain links TRBV2 to TRBJ2-7, with 11 bases that match TRBD1. The germline V gene encodes CDR1 SNHLY and CDR2 FYNNEI. The CDR3 totals 15 residues. The CDR3 DNA reads as TGTGCCAGCAGACGGACAGGGGGCACGGGTGACGAGCAGCACTTC. It translates to CASRRTGGTGDEQHF.

A note on this clonotype: It is unclear where the CDR3 begins or ends on the DNA, so no DNA is shown, and the CDR3 is as TCRdb lists it. The J gene is TRBJ2-5, the V gene TRBV25-1; the table gives TRBD1 as D, unverified against the DNA. The CDR3 region is 18 residues in length, termini included. Germline V gene lookup returns CDR1 MGHDK and CDR2 SYGVNS. CDR3 sequence: CACSARDPLDRGLETQYF.

There are many counts of this clonotype. This chain links TRBV14 with TRBJ1-1; D unresolved. The V gene lost 0 bases and the J gene lost 4 bases, with 6 bases spanning the gap. The CDR3 spans 13 residues. Germline loops: CDR1 SGHDN, CDR2 FVKESK. This CDR3 reads CASSQDLGTEAFF. In nucleotides, the CDR3 is TGTGCCAGCAGCCAAGATCTAGGCACTGAAGCTTTCTTT. The full variable domain, its missing parts supplied by reference TRBV14 and TRBJ1-1, is EAGVTQFPSHSVIEKGQTVTLRCDPISGHDNLYWYRRVMGKEIKFLLHFVKESKQDESGMPNNRFLAERTGGTYSTLKVQPAELEDSGVYFCASSQDLGTEAFFGQGTRLTVV.

Of note for this clonotype: A single base separates this from a much larger clone, so it may be a read error. The V call is TRBV4-1, the J call TRBJ2-7, with TRBD1 matching over 8 bases. From germline, CDR1 is MGHRA and CDR2 YSYEKL. CDR3 size: 15 residues. CDR3 region: CAGSQPTTGGYEQYF. Written as DNA, the CDR3 is TGCGCCGGCAGCCAACCAACAACAGGGGGGTACGAGCAGTACTTC.

At least ten counts were recorded for this clonotype. The J gene is TRBJ1-2, the V gene TRBV20-1; D is ambiguous. V was shortened by 0 bases and J by 7 bases, with 15 bases between the two germline ends. CDR3 length: 14 residues. Germline loops: CDR1 DFQATT, CDR2 SNEGSKA (reference sequence). The CDR3 loop reads CSARDPRFHRGYTF. CDR3 DNA: TGCAGTGCTAGAGATCCCAGGTTTCATCGTGGCTACACCTTC.

The genes are TRBV12-3 or TRBV12-4 and TRBJ1-5; 8 bases line up with TRBD1. There are 14 residues in the CDR3. Trimming at V came to 3 bases and at J to 6 bases, leaving 4 bases not matched to a gene. CDR3 sequence (DNA): TGTGCCAGCAGTTTGCGGACAGGGACTCAGCCCCAGCATTTT. It encodes CASSLRTGTQPQHF.

Turning to this clonotype: The junction and the germline gene differ at one end; a read error may be behind it. The J gene is TRBJ1-1, the V gene TRBV19; TRBD1 matches 7 bases. The CDR3 extends over 14 amino acids. Germline lookup yields CDR1 LNHDA and CDR2 SQIVND (reference sequence). The CDR3 sequence is CASGMQGGNTEAFF. The DNA for the CDR3 is TGTGCCAGTGGTATGCAGGGGGGGAACACTGAAGCTTTCTTT. The variable domain in full, completed from reference TRBV19 and TRBJ1-1, reads DGGITQSPKYLFRKEGQNVTLSCEQNLNHDAMYWYRQDPGQGLRLIYYSQIVNDFQKGDIAEGYSVSREKKESFPLTVTSAQKNPTAFYLCASGMQGGNTEAFFGQGTRLTVV.

To note about this clonotype: The CDR3 does not end in the conserved phenylalanine or tryptophan, so this is likely a read error. No DNA is shown, since the ends of the CDR3 on it are uncertain; the CDR3 is the one TCRdb lists. The V gene is TRBV10-2, the J gene TRBJ1-3; TRBD1, the D gene given by the table, was not confirmed from the DNA. Per germline, CDR1 WSHSY and CDR2 SAAADI. 10 amino acids form the CDR3, both terminal residues included. CDR3 protein: CASSESTGAM.

This clonotype was counted between two and nine times. This chain joins TRBV9 and TRBJ2-3, with D perhaps given as TRBD1 or TRBD2 (6 bases each). CDR1 is SGDLS, CDR2 YYNGEE, per germline. The germline V and J ends were trimmed by 2 bases and 6 bases, with 10 bases remaining between them. CDR3 length: 13 residues. CDR3 coding DNA: TGTGCCAGCAGCGTGGGGGGCTCGGATACGCAGTATTTT. Encoded protein: CASSVGGSDTQYF. Based on the CDR3 plus reference TRBV9 and TRBJ2-3, the full variable domain is DSGVTQTPKHLITATGQRVTLRCSPRSGDLSVYWYQQSLDQGLQFLIQYYNGEERAKGNILERFSAQQFPDLHSELNLSSLELGDSALYFCASSVGGSDTQYFGPGTRLTVL.

J is TRBJ2-5 and V is TRBV15, with a tentative D call TRBD2 (7 bases). Germline lookup yields CDR1 LNHNV and CDR2 YYDKDF (reference sequence). Trimming left V 1 base short and J 5 bases short, with 20 bases between. This CDR3 has 17 residues. CDR3 DNA sequence: TGTGCCACCAGCAGAGCCGTCCGAGGGGGAGGGGGGGAGACCCAGTACTTC. Protein: CATSRAVRGGGGETQYF.

V and J are TRBV2 and TRBJ1-5; maybe TRBD1 (5 bases). Trimming took off 6 bases at V and 0 bases at J, with 21 bases between the two ends. The germline V gene has CDR1 SNHLY and CDR2 FYNNEI. This CDR3 is 18 amino acids long. The DNA for the CDR3 is TGTGCCAGCAGGGGGGGACGTTCCTCAGGGAATAGCAATCAGCCCCAGCATTTT. It translates to CASRGGRSSGNSNQPQHF.